Shown below are 23 T cell receptor beta chains from a single sample sequenced in a study of blood T cell repertoires in COVID-19. This table comes from immunoSEQ multiplex PCR, and its TCRdb copy is limited to in-frame clones, with some not included. The data contain a few hundred thousand clones, over 75% of them singletons. Material for sequencing was PBMCs or T cells enriched from blood (not recorded which). Receptor source: a man between 25 and 39 years old who had recovered from COVID-19.

J is TRBJ1-1 and V is TRBV5-1; D gene uncertain. The CDR3 totals 15 residues. Between the trimmed V and J ends, which lost 3 bases and 4 bases, there was a span of 16 bases. Germline V gives CDR1 SGHRS, CDR2 YFSETQ. CDR3 in DNA: TGCGCCAGCAGCTCGGAGGGAGGTTCGGGCACTGAAGCTTTCTTT. Amino acid sequence: CASSSEGGSGTEAFF.

This rearrangement joins TRBV5-1 to TRBJ2-7; 7 positions agree with TRBD2. Trimming cost V 4 bases and J 5 bases; bases outside gene matches: 12. CDR1 SGHRS and CDR2 YFSETQ come from the germline V gene. This CDR3 region has 15 residues. This chain's CDR3 is CASSRTAGLVHEQYF. Written as DNA, the CDR3 is TGCGCCAGCAGCCGGACCGCCGGACTAGTCCACGAGCAGTACTTC.

The V and J genes are TRBV5-4 and TRBJ2-5; 11 positions match TRBD2. V lost 4 bases and J lost 2; bases outside the gene matches: 4. CDR3 size: 15 residues. Germline V gene data show CDR1 as SGHNT and CDR2 as YYREEE (reference sequence). The CDR3 loop is CASSERLAGQETQYF. The CDR3 bases are TGTGCCAGCAGCGAAAGACTAGCGGGACAAGAGACCCAGTACTTC.

The chain employs TRBV7-8 and TRBJ2-5; 9 positions agree with TRBD2. Germline V gene lookup returns CDR1 SGHVS and CDR2 FQNEAQ. The V gene end was trimmed by 7 bases and the J gene end by 5 bases; junction bases not matched to a gene: 17. The CDR3 length is 17 residues. DNA for the CDR3: TGTGCCAGCACCGTAGGACTAGCGTCCCCCGCCACGGAGACCCAGTACTTC. It translates to CASTVGLASPATETQYF.

The chain joins TRBV11-2 to TRBJ2-2; the match to TRBD2 covers 10 bases. V gave up 5 bases and J gave up 5 bases; unmatched junction bases: 2. This CDR3 contains 14 residues. Germline CDR1 and CDR2: SGHAT and FQNNGV. The CDR3 loop reads CASSAGLATGELFF. The CDR3 DNA reads TGTGCCAGCAGCGCGGGACTAGCGACCGGGGAGCTGTTTTTT.

V usage is TRBV28 and J usage is TRBJ1-5; TRBD1 might be the D (5 bases). The CDR3 has 12 residues. CDR1 is MDHEN and CDR2 is SYDVKM in the germline V gene. Trimming left V 7 bases short and J 7 bases short, with 11 bases between. The CDR3 reads CASTPGSQPQHF. The CDR3 DNA follows: TGTGCCAGCACCCCAGGGTCCCAGCCCCAGCATTTT.

V gene TRBV10-3 combines with J gene TRBJ1-6; a possible D gene is TRBD1 (6 bases). V lost 3 bases and J lost 8, with 14 bases in between. The V gene's germline CDR1 is ENHRY and CDR2 SYGVKD. This CDR3 has 15 amino acids. The CDR3 is CAISDPREGDSPLHF. CDR3 DNA: TGTGCCATCAGTGATCCCCGGGAGGGGGATTCACCCCTCCACTTT.

V and J are TRBV28 and TRBJ1-1, with TRBD1 as a possible D gene (5 bases). The CDR3 is 12 amino acids. Germline CDR1 MDHEN, CDR2 SYDVKM. Between the trimmed V and J ends, which lost 7 bases and 3 bases, there was a span of 9 bases. The CDR3 DNA is TGTGCCAGCACCCCAGGGTACACTGAAGCTTTCTTT. It codes for CASTPGYTEAFF.

The chain is built from TRBV24-1 and TRBJ2-2; the match to TRBD1 covers 7 bases. CDR1 KGHDR and CDR2 SFDVKD come from the germline V gene. The CDR3 totals 18 residues. The junction had 14 bases not matched to a gene; V was cut back by 5 bases and J by 3 bases. CDR3 amino acids: CATSVGDRADIDTGELFF. The CDR3 DNA follows: TGTGCCACCAGTGTCGGAGACAGGGCCGATATCGACACCGGGGAGCTGTTTTTT.

V usage is TRBV6-5 and J usage is TRBJ1-4, with 7 positions matching TRBD1. CDR3 size: 15 residues. Trimming took 1 base from V and 6 from J; bases not matched to a gene: 5. Germline V CDR1 and CDR2: MNHEY, SVGAGI. The CDR3 bases are TGTGCCAGCAGTTACTTCGTAGGGGGCCATGAAAAACTGTTTTTT. This codes for CASSYFVGGHEKLFF.

The chain has TRBV3-1 (or the pseudogene TRBV3-2) and TRBJ2-7, with 8 bases aligning to TRBD2. The J segment lost 4 bases and the V segment lost 4 bases, leaving 12 bases of the junction unmatched. The CDR3 runs 16 residues. Germline V lookup: CDR1 LGHDT, CDR2 YNNKEL (reference sequence). CDR3 sequence: CASSRTLGLGVYEQYF. The CDR3 bases are TGTGCCAGCAGCCGGACTTTGGGACTAGGGGTTTACGAGCAGTACTTC.

This clone was seen only a few times. The chain uses TRBV15 and TRBJ1-3, with 9 positions matching TRBD1. The V gene end was trimmed by 1 base and the J gene end by 4 bases; junction bases not matched to a gene: 5. The CDR3 runs to 16 residues. The germline gives CDR1 LNHNV, CDR2 YYDKDF (reference sequence). The CDR3 nucleotides are TGTGCCACCAGCAGAGGTGACAGGGGGAGCGGAAACACCATATATTTT. It is translated as CATSRGDRGSGNTIYF.

This clone was recorded a few times. This sequence joins TRBV11-3 and TRBJ2-7, with D tentatively TRBD2 (6 bases). The CDR3 contains 15 residues. CDR1 is SGHNT and CDR2 is YENEEA in the germline V gene. V was pared by 5 bases and J by 2 bases, with 16 bases between. DNA of the CDR3: TGTGCCAGCAGCCTTCAACGCGGGGATCCCTACGAGCAGTACTTC. Protein sequence: CASSLQRGDPYEQYF.

This rearrangement joins TRBV18 to TRBJ1-6, with D possibly TRBD1 on 5 matching bases. Trimming took 3 bases from V and 7 from J, leaving 16 bases between them. This CDR3 has 16 amino acids. Germline V gives CDR1 KGHSH, CDR2 LQKENI. This CDR3 is CASSPRRPGENSPLHF. CDR3 bases: TGTGCCAGCTCACCCCGTCGTCCGGGGGAGAATTCACCCCTCCACTTT.

The chain couples TRBV12-3 or TRBV12-4 to TRBJ2-3; 9 nucleotides agree with TRBD1. This CDR3 has 13 amino acids. V lost 3 bases, J lost 5 bases, and 0 bases stayed unmatched. In DNA, the CDR3 is TGTGCCAGCAGTTTGGGACAGGGAGATACGCAGTATTTT. It is translated as CASSLGQGDTQYF.

This chain connects TRBV5-1 to TRBJ2-2; D is possibly TRBD2 (5 bases). V was clipped by 1 base and J by 1 base, with 14 bases between them. The CDR3 spans 17 residues. Germline CDR1 is SGHRS and CDR2 is YFSETQ. The CDR3: CASSLMLGRMNTGELFF. The CDR3 DNA follows: TGCGCCAGCAGCTTGATGTTGGGGAGAATGAACACCGGGGAGCTGTTTTTT.

This clone was seen only a few times. The chain combines TRBV5-4 with TRBJ1-2, with D perhaps TRBD1 (5 bases). CDR1 is SGHNT and CDR2 is YYREEE in the germline V gene (reference sequence). Trimming cost V 1 base and J 6 bases, with 10 bases left between them. The CDR3 consists of 13 residues. The CDR3 sequence is CASSLIGENGYTF. The CDR3 bases are TGTGCCAGCAGCTTGATAGGGGAAAATGGCTACACCTTC.

The J gene is TRBJ2-3, the V gene TRBV5-1; weak D call: TRBD1 (5 bases). V was pared by 2 bases and J by 0 bases, with 10 bases between. CDR1 is SGHRS, CDR2 YFSETQ, per germline. This CDR3 region has 15 residues. The CDR3 loop is CASSFQGASTDTQYF. The CDR3, as DNA: TGCGCCAGCAGCTTCCAAGGGGCGAGCACAGATACGCAGTATTTT.

The chain links TRBV9 to TRBJ2-3; 11 nucleotides agree with TRBD2. J gave up 2 bases and V 4 bases, and 9 bases lay outside the gene matches. This CDR3 has 17 amino acids. Germline values: CDR1 SGDLS, CDR2 YYNGEE. The CDR3 loop is CASSFALAGEHTDTQYF. The CDR3 DNA is TGTGCCAGCAGCTTCGCACTAGCGGGAGAGCACACAGATACGCAGTATTTT.

The chain carries TRBV5-1 and TRBJ2-2, with 11 bases aligning to TRBD2. The CDR3 extends over 15 amino acids. Germline CDR1 is SGHRS and CDR2 is YFSETQ. V lost 5 bases and J lost 3; bases outside the gene matches: 3. The CDR3 loop is CASSSGLADTGELFF. The CDR3, as DNA: TGCGCCAGCAGTTCGGGACTAGCGGACACCGGGGAGCTGTTTTTT.

J is TRBJ1-5 and V is TRBV28, with a tentative D call TRBD1 (5 bases). From germline, CDR1 is MDHEN and CDR2 SYDVKM. The CDR3 length is 15 residues. Trimming took 3 bases from V and 2 from J, leaving 11 bases between them. The CDR3 region has the DNA TGTGCCAGCAGTTTGGGGGGGAAGGGCAATCAGCCCCAGCATTTT. Translating it yields CASSLGGKGNQPQHF.

CDR3 protein: CASSLAGIKREGQETQYF. The CDR3, as DNA: TGTGCCAGCAGCTTAGCGGGCATAAAGCGGGAGGGCCAAGAGACCCAGTACTTC. The chain joins TRBV7-8 to TRBJ2-5; 10 bases agree with TRBD2. CDR1 is SGHVS and CDR2 is FQNEAQ in the germline V gene. This CDR3 has 18 residues. The junction had 8 bases not matched to a gene; V was cut back by 0 bases and J by 1 base.

V and J are TRBV7-9 and TRBJ1-1; D gene unclear. The ends were cut back, 6 bases at V and 1 base at J, with 6 bases in the middle. Looked up from germline, CDR1 is SEHNR and CDR2 is FQNEAQ (reference sequence). The CDR3 spans 12 residues. The CDR3 region is CASRPGNTEAFF. The CDR3 DNA sequence: TGTGCCAGCAGACCAGGGAACACTGAAGCTTTCTTT.